The present TCR beta chain was sequenced within a study of blood T cell repertoires in COVID-19. On the study more broadly: Italy, Spain and the United States were the sources of the convalescent and acute COVID-19 samples. PBMCs, B-cell-depleted T cells, or T cells were the source of the cDNA or gDNA that made up the material.

Profiling relied on immunoSEQ multiplex PCR, and the TCRdb table lists in-frame clones only, not all of them. The data hold roughly 320,000 clones, with approximately 90% observed a single time. V was clipped by 5 bases and J by 11 bases; unmatched bases: 7. This CDR3 comprises 13 residues. CDR1 and CDR2 (germline): SEHNR, FQNEAQ (reference sequence). The Seattle patients joined while their infection was active and were tracked longitudinally afterward. Sequencing used peripheral blood. This receptor was identified in a woman aged 45-65 years with COVID-19, enrolled during active disease. The chain links TRBV7-9 to TRBJ1-1; 11 bases agree with TRBD1. The CDR3 DNA follows: TGTGCCAGCAGCCACGGACAGGGGGCGAGGGCTTTCTTT. Translated: CASSHGQGARAFF.